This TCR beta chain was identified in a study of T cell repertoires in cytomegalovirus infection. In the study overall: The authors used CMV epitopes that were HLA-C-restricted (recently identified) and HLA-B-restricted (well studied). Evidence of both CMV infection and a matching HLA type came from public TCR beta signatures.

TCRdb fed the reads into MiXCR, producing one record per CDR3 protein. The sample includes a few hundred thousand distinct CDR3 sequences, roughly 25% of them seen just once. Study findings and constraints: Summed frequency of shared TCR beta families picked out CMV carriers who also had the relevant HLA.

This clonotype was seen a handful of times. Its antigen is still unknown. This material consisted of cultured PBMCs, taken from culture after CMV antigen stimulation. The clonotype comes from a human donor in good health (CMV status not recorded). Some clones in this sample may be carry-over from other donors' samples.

Here the CDR3 reads CASSSHAVTGRNEKLFF. The DNA of the CDR3 is TGTGCCAGCAGCTCACACGCGGTGACAGGGCGAAATGAAAAACTGTTTTTT. The V and J genes are TRBV7-3 and TRBJ1-4, with TRBD1 identical over 7 bases. Germline values: CDR1 SGHTA, CDR2 FQGTGA. Germline trimming cut 4 bases from V and 5 bases from J; bases unmatched to any gene: 13. The CDR3 has 17 residues. Looking up the rest from reference TRBV7-3 and TRBJ1-4 gives the full variable domain: GAGVSQTPSNKVTEKGKYVELRCDPISGHTALYWYRQSLGQGPEFLIYFQGTGAADDSGLPNDRFFAVRPEGSVSTLKIQRTERGDSAVYLCASSSHAVTGRNEKLFFGSGTQLSVL.